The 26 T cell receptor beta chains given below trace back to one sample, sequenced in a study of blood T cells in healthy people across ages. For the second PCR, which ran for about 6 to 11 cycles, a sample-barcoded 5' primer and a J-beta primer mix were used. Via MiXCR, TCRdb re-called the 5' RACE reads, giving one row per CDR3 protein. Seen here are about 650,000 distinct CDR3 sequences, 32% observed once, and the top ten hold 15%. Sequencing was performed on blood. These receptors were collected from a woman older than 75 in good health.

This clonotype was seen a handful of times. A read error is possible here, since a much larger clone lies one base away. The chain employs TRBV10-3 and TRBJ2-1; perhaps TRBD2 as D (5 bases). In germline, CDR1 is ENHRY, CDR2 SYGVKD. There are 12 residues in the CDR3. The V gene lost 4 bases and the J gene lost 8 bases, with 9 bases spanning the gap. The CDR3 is CAISGGRDEQFF. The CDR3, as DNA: TGTGCCATCAGTGGAGGGCGGGATGAGCAGTTCTTC.

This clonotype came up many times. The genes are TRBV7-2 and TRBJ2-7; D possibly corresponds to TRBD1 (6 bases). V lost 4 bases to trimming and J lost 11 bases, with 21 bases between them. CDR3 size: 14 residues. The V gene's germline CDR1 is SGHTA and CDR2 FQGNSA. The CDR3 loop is CASSSPGQGLGEYF. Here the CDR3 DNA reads TGTGCCAGCAGCTCCCCGGGCCAGGGGCTGGGGGAGTACTTC.

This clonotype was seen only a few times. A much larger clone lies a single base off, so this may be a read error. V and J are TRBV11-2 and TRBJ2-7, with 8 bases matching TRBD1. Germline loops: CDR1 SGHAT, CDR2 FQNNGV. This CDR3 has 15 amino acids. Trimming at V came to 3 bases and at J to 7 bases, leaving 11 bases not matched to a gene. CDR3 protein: CASSFAGQGHNEQYF. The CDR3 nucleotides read TGTGCCAGCAGCTTTGCTGGACAGGGACACAATGAGCAGTACTTC. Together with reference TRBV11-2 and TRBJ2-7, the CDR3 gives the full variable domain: EAGVAQSPRYKIIEKRQSVAFWCNPISGHATLYWYQQILGQGPKLLIQFQNNGVVDDSQLPKDRFSAERLKGVDSTLKIQPAKLEDSAVYLCASSFAGQGHNEQYFGPGTRLTVT.

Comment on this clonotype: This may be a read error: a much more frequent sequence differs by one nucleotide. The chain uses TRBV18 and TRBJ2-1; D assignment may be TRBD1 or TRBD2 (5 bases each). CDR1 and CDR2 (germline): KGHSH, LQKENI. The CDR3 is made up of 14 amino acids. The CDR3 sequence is CDSSPGTVYNEQFF. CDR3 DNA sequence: TGTGACAGCTCACCAGGGACGGTATACAATGAGCAGTTCTTC.

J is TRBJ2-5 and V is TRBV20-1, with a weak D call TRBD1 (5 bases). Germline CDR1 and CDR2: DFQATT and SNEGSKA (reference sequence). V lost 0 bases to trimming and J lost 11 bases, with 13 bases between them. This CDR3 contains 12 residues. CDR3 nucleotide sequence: TGCAGTGCTAGAGAGGGGCCAAATGAGCAGTACTTC. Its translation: CSAREGPNEQYF.

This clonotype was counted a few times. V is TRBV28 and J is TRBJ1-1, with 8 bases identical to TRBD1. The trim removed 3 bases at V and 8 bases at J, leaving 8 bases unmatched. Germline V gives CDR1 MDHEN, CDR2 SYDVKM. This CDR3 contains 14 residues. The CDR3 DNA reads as TGTGCCAGCAGTTTGGCGGGGACAGGCCGAGAAGCTTTCTTT. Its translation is CASSLAGTGREAFF.

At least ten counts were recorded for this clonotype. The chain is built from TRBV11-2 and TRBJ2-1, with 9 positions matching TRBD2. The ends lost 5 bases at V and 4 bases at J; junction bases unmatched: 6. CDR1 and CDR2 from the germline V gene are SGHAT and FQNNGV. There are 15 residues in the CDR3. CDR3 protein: CASSLRLAEYNEQFF. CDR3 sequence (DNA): TGTGCCAGCAGCCTCCGACTAGCGGAATACAATGAGCAGTTCTTC. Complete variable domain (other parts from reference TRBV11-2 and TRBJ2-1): EAGVAQSPRYKIIEKRQSVAFWCNPISGHATLYWYQQILGQGPKLLIQFQNNGVVDDSQLPKDRFSAERLKGVDSTLKIQPAKLEDSAVYLCASSLRLAEYNEQFFGPGTRLTVL.

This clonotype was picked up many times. DNA for the CDR3: TGCGCCAGCAGCCCGGACGTTGCTTCGGGCTCCTACAATGAGCAGTTCTTC. Translated: CASSPDVASGSYNEQFF. The chain uses TRBV5-1 and TRBJ2-1; D remains ambiguous. V was shortened by 4 bases and J by 0 bases, with 17 bases between the two germline ends. Germline V gene sequence: CDR1 SGHRS, CDR2 YFSETQ. The CDR3 covers 17 residues.

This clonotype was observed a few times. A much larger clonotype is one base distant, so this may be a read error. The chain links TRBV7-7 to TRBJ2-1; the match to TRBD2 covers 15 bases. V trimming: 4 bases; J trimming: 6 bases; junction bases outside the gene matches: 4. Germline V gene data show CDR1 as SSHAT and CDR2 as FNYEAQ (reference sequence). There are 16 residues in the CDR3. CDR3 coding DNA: TGTGCCAGCAGCTCGCGGGGACTAGCGGGGGGCAATGAGCAGTTCTTC. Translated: CASSSRGLAGGNEQFF.

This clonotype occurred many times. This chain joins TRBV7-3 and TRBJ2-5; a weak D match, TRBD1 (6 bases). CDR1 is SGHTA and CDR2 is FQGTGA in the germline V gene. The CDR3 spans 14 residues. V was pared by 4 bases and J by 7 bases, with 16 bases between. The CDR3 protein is CASSSGASTRTQYF. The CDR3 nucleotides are TGTGCCAGCAGCTCAGGGGCTAGCACTCGGACCCAGTACTTC.

The CDR3 region has the DNA TGTGCCAGCAGCCGGTCAAGGGCAGATACGCAGTATTTT. Residues: CASSRSRADTQYF. The chain carries TRBV12-3 or TRBV12-4 and TRBJ2-3; the D is unclear. V was trimmed by 6 bases and J by 4 bases, leaving 11 bases between them. The CDR3 is 13 residues long.

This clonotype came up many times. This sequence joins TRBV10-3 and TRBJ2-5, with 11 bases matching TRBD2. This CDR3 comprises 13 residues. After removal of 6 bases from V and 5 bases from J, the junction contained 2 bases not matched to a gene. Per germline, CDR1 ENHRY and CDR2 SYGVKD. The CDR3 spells CAIRGLAGETQYF. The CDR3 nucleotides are TGTGCCATCAGAGGACTAGCGGGTGAGACCCAGTACTTC.

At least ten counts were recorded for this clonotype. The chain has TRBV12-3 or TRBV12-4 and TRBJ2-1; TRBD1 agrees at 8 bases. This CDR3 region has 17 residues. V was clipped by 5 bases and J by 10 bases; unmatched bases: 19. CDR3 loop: CASSLYPPGQGAGEQFF. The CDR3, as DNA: TGTGCCAGCAGTCTATACCCACCGGGGCAGGGGGCCGGGGAGCAGTTCTTC.

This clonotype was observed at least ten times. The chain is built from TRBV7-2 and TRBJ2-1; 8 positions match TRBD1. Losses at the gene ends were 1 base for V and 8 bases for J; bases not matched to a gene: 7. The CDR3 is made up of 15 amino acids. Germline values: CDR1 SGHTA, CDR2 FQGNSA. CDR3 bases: TGTGCCAGCAGCTTAGGGGCAGGGGGCTCGGATGAGCAGTTCTTC. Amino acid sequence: CASSLGAGGSDEQFF.

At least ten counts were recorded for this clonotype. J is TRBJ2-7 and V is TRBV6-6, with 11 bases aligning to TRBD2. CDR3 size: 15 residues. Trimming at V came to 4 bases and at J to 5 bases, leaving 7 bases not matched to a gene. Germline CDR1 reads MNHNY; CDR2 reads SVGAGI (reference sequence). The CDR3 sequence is CASSSPLAGDNEQYF. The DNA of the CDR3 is TGTGCCAGCAGTTCCCCACTAGCGGGGGACAACGAGCAGTACTTC.

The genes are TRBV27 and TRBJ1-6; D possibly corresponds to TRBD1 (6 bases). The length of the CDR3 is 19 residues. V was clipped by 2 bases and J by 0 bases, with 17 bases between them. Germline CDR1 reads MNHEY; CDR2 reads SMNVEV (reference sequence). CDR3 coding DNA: TGTGCCAGCAGTTTAAAGGGACACTGGTCGGGCTCCTATAATTCACCCCTCCACTTT. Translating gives CASSLKGHWSGSYNSPLHF.

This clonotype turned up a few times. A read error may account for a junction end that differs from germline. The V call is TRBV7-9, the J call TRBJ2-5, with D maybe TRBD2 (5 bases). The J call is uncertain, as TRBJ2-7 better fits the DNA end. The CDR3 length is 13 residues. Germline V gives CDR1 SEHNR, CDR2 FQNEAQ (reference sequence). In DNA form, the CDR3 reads TGCGGCGTAGGAGGAAACTCCTACAACGAGCAGTACTTC. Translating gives CGVGGNSYNEQYF.

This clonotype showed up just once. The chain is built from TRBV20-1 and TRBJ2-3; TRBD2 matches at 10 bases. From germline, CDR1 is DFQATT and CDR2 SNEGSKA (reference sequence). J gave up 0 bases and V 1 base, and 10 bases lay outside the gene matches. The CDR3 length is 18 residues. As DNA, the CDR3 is TGCAGTGCTAGAGGGGCTAGCGGGGGATATGTTAGCACAGATACGCAGTATTTT. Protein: CSARGASGGYVSTDTQYF.

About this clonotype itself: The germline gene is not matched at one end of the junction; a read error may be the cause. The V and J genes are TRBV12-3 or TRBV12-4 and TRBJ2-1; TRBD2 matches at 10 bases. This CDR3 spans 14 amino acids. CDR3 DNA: TGTGTCAGCAGTTTAGCGGGGGGAAGCAATGAGCAGTTCTTC. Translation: CVSSLAGGSNEQFF.

CDR3 coding DNA: TGTGCCAGCAGCTCGACAGGGGTCTCGAGCTATGGCTACACCTTC. It is translated as CASSSTGVSSYGYTF. The chain is built from TRBV7-2 and TRBJ1-2; 8 positions match TRBD1. Trimming took 4 bases from V and 4 from J; bases not matched to a gene: 8. This CDR3 is 15 amino acids long. In germline, CDR1 is SGHTA, CDR2 FQGNSA. Full variable domain (rest looked up from reference TRBV7-2 and TRBJ1-2): GAGVSQSPSNKVTEKGKDVELRCDPISGHTALYWYRQSLGQGLEFLIYFQGNSAPDKSGLPSDRFSAERTGGSVSTLTIQRTQQEDSAVYLCASSSTGVSSYGYTFGSGTRLTVV.

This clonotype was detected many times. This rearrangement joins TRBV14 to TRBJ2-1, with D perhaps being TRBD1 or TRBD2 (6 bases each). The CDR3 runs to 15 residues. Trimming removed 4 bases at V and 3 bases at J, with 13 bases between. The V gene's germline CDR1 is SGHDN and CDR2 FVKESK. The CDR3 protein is CASSPWGDIYNEQFF. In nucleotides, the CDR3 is TGTGCCAGCAGCCCCTGGGGGGACATCTACAATGAGCAGTTCTTC.

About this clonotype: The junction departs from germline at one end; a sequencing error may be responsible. In DNA form, the CDR3 reads TGTACCAGCAGCTTTGGGGGTTTCGGTAATGAGCAGTTCTTC. This encodes CTSSFGGFGNEQFF. This sequence joins TRBV7-3 and TRBJ2-1; D might be TRBD1 or TRBD2, each matching 5 bases. This CDR3 contains 14 residues. Per germline, CDR1 SGHTA and CDR2 FQGTGA.

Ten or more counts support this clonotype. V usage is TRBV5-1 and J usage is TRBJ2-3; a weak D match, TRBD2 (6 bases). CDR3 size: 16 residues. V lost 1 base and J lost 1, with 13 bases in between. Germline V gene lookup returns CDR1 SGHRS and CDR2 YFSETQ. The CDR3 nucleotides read TGCGCCAGCAGCTTGCGCTCTAGCGTTGGCACAGATACGCAGTATTTT. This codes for CASSLRSSVGTDTQYF.

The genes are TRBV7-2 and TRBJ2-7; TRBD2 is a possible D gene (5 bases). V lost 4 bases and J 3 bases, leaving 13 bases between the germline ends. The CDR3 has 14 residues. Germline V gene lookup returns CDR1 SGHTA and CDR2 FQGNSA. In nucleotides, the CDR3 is TGTGCCAGCAGCTCGCTGACTACAAACTACGAGCAGTACTTC. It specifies CASSSLTTNYEQYF.

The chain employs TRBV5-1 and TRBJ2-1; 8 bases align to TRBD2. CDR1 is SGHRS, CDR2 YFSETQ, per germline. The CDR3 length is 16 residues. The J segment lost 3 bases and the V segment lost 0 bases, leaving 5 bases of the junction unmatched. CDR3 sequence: CASSLVTGGDYNEQFF. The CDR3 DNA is TGCGCCAGCAGCTTGGTTACGGGAGGGGACTACAATGAGCAGTTCTTC.

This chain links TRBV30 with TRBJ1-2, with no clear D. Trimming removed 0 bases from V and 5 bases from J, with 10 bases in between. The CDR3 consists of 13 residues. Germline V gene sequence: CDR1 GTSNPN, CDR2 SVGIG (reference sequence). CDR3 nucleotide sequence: TGTGCCTGGAGTGTAAGTTCAGTGTATGGCTACACCTTC. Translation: CAWSVSSVYGYTF.